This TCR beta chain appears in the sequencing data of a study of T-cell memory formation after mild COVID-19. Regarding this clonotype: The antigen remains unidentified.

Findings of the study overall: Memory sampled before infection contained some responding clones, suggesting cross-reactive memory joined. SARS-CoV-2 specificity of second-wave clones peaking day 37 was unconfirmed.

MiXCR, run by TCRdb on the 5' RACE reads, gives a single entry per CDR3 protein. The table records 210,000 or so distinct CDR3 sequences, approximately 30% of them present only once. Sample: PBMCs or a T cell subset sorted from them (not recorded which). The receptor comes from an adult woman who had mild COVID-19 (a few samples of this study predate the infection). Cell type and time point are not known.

This CDR3 reads CASSPPGTTQYF. The DNA of the CDR3 is TGTGCCAGCAGCCCCCCCGGAACTACGCAGTATTTT. The gene calls are TRBV11-3 and TRBJ2-3; D gene unclear. Looked up from germline, CDR1 is SGHNT and CDR2 is YENEEA. CDR3 length: 12 amino acids. The ends were cut back, 5 bases at V and 8 bases at J, with 11 bases in the middle.